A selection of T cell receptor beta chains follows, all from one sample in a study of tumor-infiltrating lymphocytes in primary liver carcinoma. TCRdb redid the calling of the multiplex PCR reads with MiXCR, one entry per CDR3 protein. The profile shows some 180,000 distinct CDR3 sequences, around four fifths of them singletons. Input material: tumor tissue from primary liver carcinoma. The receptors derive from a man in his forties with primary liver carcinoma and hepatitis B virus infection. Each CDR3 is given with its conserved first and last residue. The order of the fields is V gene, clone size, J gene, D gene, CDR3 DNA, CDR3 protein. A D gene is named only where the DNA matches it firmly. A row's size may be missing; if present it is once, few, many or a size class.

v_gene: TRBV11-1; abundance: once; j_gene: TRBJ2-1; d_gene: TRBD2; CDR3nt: TGTGCCAGCAGTGCGGGAGGGCCGAATGAGAAGTTATTC; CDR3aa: CASSAGGPNEKLF
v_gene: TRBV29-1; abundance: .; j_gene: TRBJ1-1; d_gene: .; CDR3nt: TGCAGCGTTGACGGGGGTCCCGGGGGGGCTTTCTTT; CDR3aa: CSVDGGPGGAFF
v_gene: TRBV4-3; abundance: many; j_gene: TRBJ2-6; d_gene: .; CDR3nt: TGCGCCAGCAGCCAAGGTGGGGGAGCCAACGTCCTGACTTTC; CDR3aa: CASSQGGGANVLTF
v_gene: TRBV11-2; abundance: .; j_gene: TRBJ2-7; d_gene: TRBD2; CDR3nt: TGTGCCAGCAGTTTAGTTAGCGGGGTTGACTACGAGCACTACTTC; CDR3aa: CASSLVSGVDYEHYF
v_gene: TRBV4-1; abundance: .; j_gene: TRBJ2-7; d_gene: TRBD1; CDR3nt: TGTGCCAGCAGCCATGAGCCCGGGACAGGGTTTGGATACGAGCAGTACTTC; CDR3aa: CASSHEPGTGFGYEQYF
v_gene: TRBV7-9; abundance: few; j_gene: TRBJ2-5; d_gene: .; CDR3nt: TGTGCCAGCAGTCTGAAAGATACCCAGTACTTC; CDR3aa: CASSLKDTQYF
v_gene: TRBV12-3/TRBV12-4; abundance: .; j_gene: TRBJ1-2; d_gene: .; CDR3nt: TGTGCCGGCAGTCGGACCACAGGGTTCGGCTATGGCTACACCTTC; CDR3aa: CAGSRTTGFGYGYTF
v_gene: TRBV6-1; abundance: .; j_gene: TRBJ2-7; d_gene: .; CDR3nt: TGTGCCAGCAGTCGCTCAACTGGTGCGAGCTCCTACGAGCAGTACTTC; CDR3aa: CASSRSTGASSYEQYF
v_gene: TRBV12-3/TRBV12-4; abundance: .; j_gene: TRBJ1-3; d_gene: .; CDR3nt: TGTGTCAGCAGTCTTGACCAGCGCATCTCTGAAAACACCATATATTTT; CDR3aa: CVSSLDQRISENTIYF
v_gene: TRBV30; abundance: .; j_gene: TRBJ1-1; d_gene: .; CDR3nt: TGTGCATGGAGTGTATGGGGAGTTGCCTCTGAAGCTTTCTTT; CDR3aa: CAWSVWGVASEAFF
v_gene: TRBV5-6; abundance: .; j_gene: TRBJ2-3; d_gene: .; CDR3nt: TGTGCCACCTGCGGTCAGGTTACAGATACGCAGTATTTT; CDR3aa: CATCGQVTDTQYF
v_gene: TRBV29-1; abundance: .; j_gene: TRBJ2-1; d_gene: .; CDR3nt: TGCAGGGTTGTTGGGGCTACCAATGAGCAGTTCTTC; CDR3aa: CRVVGATNEQFF
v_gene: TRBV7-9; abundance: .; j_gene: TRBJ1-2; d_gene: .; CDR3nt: TGTGCCAGCAGCCAGGCTGGGGCCGTTGCTAACTATGGCTACACCTTC; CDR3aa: CASSQAGAVANYGYTF
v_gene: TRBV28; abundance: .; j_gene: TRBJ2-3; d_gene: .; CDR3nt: TGTGCCAGCAGTTTCCTATCGGGTTACACAGATACGCATTATTTT; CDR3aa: CASSFLSGYTDTHYF